This TCR beta chain was captured in a study of shared clonotypes between healthy human individuals. General study points: On the whole, naive subsets had larger estimated richness than memory subsets had. Only a few donors were included, so the genetic and exposure-history diversity represented was limited. How much donors shared clonotypes was expected to be affected by sequencing depth. Clonotypes not shared had lower generation probabilities than those common to all four donors.

Trimming removed 3 bases from V and 1 base from J, with 5 bases in between. This CDR3 region has 12 residues. The germline V gene has CDR1 SGDLS and CDR2 YYNGEE. The data were produced by immunoSEQ multiplex PCR, yet TCRdb's version contains in-frame clones alone and is incomplete. The data show about 590,000 clones, around 95% seen once. Selected positively for CCR7 and CD45RO-negative, naive CD8 cells excluded terminally differentiated effector memory CD45RA+ cells. With regard to this clone: Its specificity is not known. The identical CDR3 is also encoded by other nucleotide sequences in the sample.

The rearrangement links TRBV9 to TRBJ2-7; D is ambiguous. Specimen: naive CD8+ T cells sorted from blood. The receptor's source is a woman in her 30s in good health. CDR3 DNA sequence: TGTGCCAGCAGCGGGCAGTCCTACGAGCAGTACTTC. Translation: CASSGQSYEQYF. The full variable domain, rest sourced from reference TRBV9 and TRBJ2-7, is DSGVTQTPKHLITATGQRVTLRCSPRSGDLSVYWYQQSLDQGLQFLIQYYNGEERAKGNILERFSAQQFPDLHSELNLSSLELGDSALYFCASSGQSYEQYFGPGTRLTVT.